A selection of T cell receptor beta chains follows, all from one sample in a study of quantifying T cell responses using KT2 cells. TCRdb re-analysed the UMI-ligation and nested PCR reads in MiXCR, keeping a single row per CDR3 protein. The table shows about 50,000 distinct CDR3 sequences, with roughly 12% occurring only once. What was sequenced was PBMCs spiked with cells of the T cell clone KT2. These receptors originate from a human donor. The CDR3 runs from the conserved cysteine through the conserved F or W. D genes are given only for firm matches. Size is stated for part of the rows, as once, few or many counts, or as a class when the clone is expanded.

clone size	V gene	J gene	D gene	CDR3 DNA	CDR3 protein
-	TRBV19	TRBJ2-1	-	TGTGCCAGTAGTATGGAAGCGAACGAATACAATGAGCAGTTCTTC	CASSMEANEYNEQFF
-	TRBV18	TRBJ1-1	-	TGTGCCAGCTCACCACTAAGGTCCGAGGGCTCAAAACGAAACACTGAAGCTTTCTTT	CASSPLRSEGSKRNTEAFF
many	TRBV7-2	TRBJ2-5	-	TGTGCCAGCAGCTTAAACCACTGGGGGACCCAGTACTTC	CASSLNHWGTQYF
-	TRBV20-1	TRBJ2-7	TRBD1	TGCAGTGCTAGGGACAGGGCCTACGAGCAGTACTTC	CSARDRAYEQYF
few	TRBV20-1	TRBJ2-7	TRBD2	TGCAGTGCTCCTCTAGCGGGCAAGACCTACGAGCAGTACTTC	CSAPLAGKTYEQYF
many	TRBV30	TRBJ1-1	-	TGTGCCTGGAACCCCGGGGTTCAGAACACTGAAGCTTTCTTT	CAWNPGVQNTEAFF
few	TRBV12-3/TRBV12-4	TRBJ2-6	TRBD1	TGTGCCAGCGGGACAGGGAACGGGGCCAACGTCCTGACTTTC	CASGTGNGANVLTF
-	TRBV5-1	TRBJ2-7	-	TGCGCCAGCAGCTTCCCAGGTTCGAGATCCTACGAGCAGTACTTC	CASSFPGSRSYEQYF
few	TRBV11-2	TRBJ2-5	-	TGTGCCAGCAGCCTTAGGACAGACCAAGAGACCCAGTACTTC	CASSLRTDQETQYF
few	TRBV2	TRBJ1-2	TRBD1	TGTGCCAGCACCTCGGACAGGTCCTATGGCTACACCTTC	CASTSDRSYGYTF
few	TRBV20-1	TRBJ2-3	TRBD2	TGCAGTGCCCTACTAGCGGGACCCCGCGATACGCAGTATTTT	CSALLAGPRDTQYF
-	TRBV6-6	TRBJ2-1	TRBD1	TGTGCCAGCAGTTACCCGGGACAGGCCACCAATGAGCAGTTCTTC	CASSYPGQATNEQFF
few	TRBV4-3	TRBJ1-6	-	TGCGCCAGCAGCCAAGGCTTGGAGGGAGGGGGTTCACCCCTCCACTTT	CASSQGLEGGGSPLHF
-	TRBV7-2	TRBJ2-5	TRBD1	TGTGCCAGCAGCTCAAACAGGGGCACGGAGACCCAGTACTTC	CASSSNRGTETQYF
many	TRBV2	TRBJ2-7	TRBD1	TGTGCCAGCAGCCGACAGGGTGGATACGAGCAGTACTTC	CASSRQGGYEQYF
-	TRBV6-5	TRBJ2-7	TRBD1	TGTGCCGCCAGCAGTACAGGGACAGCCTCCTACGAGCAGTACTTC	CAASSTGTASYEQYF
few	TRBV5-6	TRBJ1-4	-	TGTGCCAGCAACCCACTAAGGGGGGATGAAAAACTGTTTTTT	CASNPLRGDEKLFF
many	TRBV11-2	TRBJ2-5	TRBD2	TGTGCCAGCAGCTCCCGGGGTAGCGGGAGGGCCTGGACGGAGACCCAGTACTTC	CASSSRGSGRAWTETQYF
medium-sized	TRBV29-1	TRBJ1-4	TRBD1	TGCAGCGTTGGGGACAGGGGAAACGTGAATGAAAAACTGTTTTTT	CSVGDRGNVNEKLFF
few	TRBV6-1	TRBJ1-6	TRBD1	TGTGCCAGCAGCACCGGACAGGGAGGTTCACCCCTCCACTTT	CASSTGQGGSPLHF
-	TRBV4-3	TRBJ2-3	-	TGCGCCAGCAGCCAAGATTTGAAGGGGGAAGATACGCAGTATTTT	CASSQDLKGEDTQYF
-	TRBV6-2/TRBV6-3	TRBJ1-1	TRBD1	TGTGCCAGCAGTCGGGACAGGGTGAACACTGAAGCTTTCTTT	CASSRDRVNTEAFF
many	TRBV29-1	TRBJ2-7	-	TGCAGCGTTGGAGTTAGCGGTCCCTACGAGCAGTACTTC	CSVGVSGPYEQYF
few	TRBV6-5	TRBJ2-2	TRBD1	TGTGCCAGCAGTCGGACAGGGGACACCGGGGAGCTGTTTTTT	CASSRTGDTGELFF
many	TRBV11-2	TRBJ1-5	TRBD1	TGTGCCAGCAGCTTCACGGGGGACAGTCAGCCCCAGCATTTT	CASSFTGDSQPQHF
few	TRBV7-8	TRBJ1-6	-	TGTGCCAGCAGCTTATCTGGCGGTATTTCACCCCTCCACTTT	CASSLSGGISPLHF
-	TRBV19	TRBJ2-2	TRBD1	TGTGCCAGTAATTGGGACAGGGAGTACACCGGGGAGCTGTTTTTT	CASNWDREYTGELFF
-	TRBV12-3/TRBV12-4	TRBJ2-3	-	TGTGCCAGCAGTCCCCGCCAAAGCACAGATACGCAGTATTTT	CASSPRQSTDTQYF
many	TRBV12-3/TRBV12-4	TRBJ2-7	TRBD2	TGTGCCAGCAGGGCGGGGGGCTACGAGCAGTACTTC	CASRAGGYEQYF
many	TRBV12-5	TRBJ2-1	-	TGTGCTAGTGGTTTGGCGATCCCGGGAGCGCTCTACAATGAGCAGTTCTTC	CASGLAIPGALYNEQFF
-	TRBV29-1	TRBJ2-1	TRBD2	TGCAGCGCCCCACACCTGACTAGCGGCCAAGTTGGTGAGCAGTTCTTC	CSAPHLTSGQVGEQFF
-	TRBV5-1	TRBJ1-6	TRBD1	TGCGCCAGCAGACGGGACAGTAATTCACCCCTCCACTTT	CASRRDSNSPLHF
-	TRBV29-1	TRBJ2-1	-	TGCAGCGTTGCGCAGAGCTCCTACAATGAGCAGTTCTTC	CSVAQSSYNEQFF
-	TRBV3-1	TRBJ2-2	-	TGTGCCAGCAGCCAAGATCGGCTGAACACCGGGGAGCTGTTTTTT	CASSQDRLNTGELFF
few	TRBV6-2/TRBV6-3	TRBJ1-2	TRBD1	TGTGCCAGCAGGCGGCAGGGACAGGGGAGAGATGGCTACACCTTC	CASRRQGQGRDGYTF
-	TRBV14	TRBJ2-1	TRBD2	TGTGCCAGCAGCCAAGATACCCCTTTAGCGGGAAGGAATGAGCAGTTCTTC	CASSQDTPLAGRNEQFF
-	TRBV2	TRBJ2-2	TRBD2	TGTGCCAGCAGCGAAACTAGCGGCGCGAACACCGGGGAGCTGTTTTTT	CASSETSGANTGELFF
many	TRBV2	TRBJ2-4	-	TGTGCCAGCAGTTCCCAAAACATTCAGTACTTC	CASSSQNIQYF
few	TRBV20-1	TRBJ1-1	-	TGCAGTGCTGTACCCAACACTGAAGCTTTCTTT	CSAVPNTEAFF
many	TRBV7-2	TRBJ2-1	-	TGTGCCAGCAGCCCACCACAGGGTGGGGGTTACAATGAGCAGTTCTTC	CASSPPQGGGYNEQFF